The clone carrying this TCR beta chain was counted only a few times. Its target is not known. This CDR3 is 16 amino acids long. The V segment lost 0 bases and the J segment 7 bases; nucleotides outside the gene matches: 6. Germline CDR1 is SNHLY and CDR2 is FYNNEI. The entry originates in a study of early T cells in non-severe SARS-CoV-2 infection. Study background: The chains were unpaired, and the sequenced material was bulk RNA from unsorted whole blood.

Attachment of unique molecular identifiers to individual cDNA molecules was performed. TCRdb redid the calling of the 5' RACE reads with MiXCR, one entry per CDR3 protein. Found here are approximately 69,000 distinct CDR3 sequences, about an eighth of them singletons; the top ten hold 5.7%. Whole-study findings and limits: The VDJdb matching leaned toward anti-spike CD8 responses and overlooked private and CD4 specificities.

This TCR was sampled from an adult who was a healthcare worker with PCR-confirmed SARS-CoV-2 infection or an uninfected control (not recorded which). This specimen was whole blood, taken at baseline. This chain uses TRBV2 with TRBJ2-1, with 10 bases fitting TRBD2. The CDR3 sequence is CASSEAGTSVLNEQFF. In DNA, the CDR3 is TGTGCCAGCAGTGAAGCCGGGACTAGCGTTTTAAATGAGCAGTTCTTC.